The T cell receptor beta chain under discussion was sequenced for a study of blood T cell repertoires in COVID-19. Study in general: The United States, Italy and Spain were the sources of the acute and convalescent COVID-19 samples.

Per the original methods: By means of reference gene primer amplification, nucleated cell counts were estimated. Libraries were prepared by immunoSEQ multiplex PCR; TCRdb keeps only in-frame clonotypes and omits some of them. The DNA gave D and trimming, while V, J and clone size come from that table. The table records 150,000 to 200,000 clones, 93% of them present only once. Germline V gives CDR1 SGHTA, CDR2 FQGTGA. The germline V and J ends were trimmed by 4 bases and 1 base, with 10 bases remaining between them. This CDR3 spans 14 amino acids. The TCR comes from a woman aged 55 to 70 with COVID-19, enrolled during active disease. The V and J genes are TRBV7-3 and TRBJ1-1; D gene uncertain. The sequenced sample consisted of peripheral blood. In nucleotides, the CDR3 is TGTGCCAGCAGCTCGCCCGACTCGAACACTGAAGCTTTCTTT. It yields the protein CASSSPDSNTEAFF.